This T cell receptor beta chain was sequenced for a study of cytomegalovirus exposure and HLA in healthy donors. This CDR3 spans 14 amino acids. CDR1 SNHLY and CDR2 FYNNEI come from the germline V gene. V lost 6 bases to trimming and J lost 4 bases, with 15 bases between them. The PCR employed 60 Vbeta primers together with 13 Jbeta primers. The method was immunoSEQ multiplex PCR; TCRdb's version includes in-frame clones alone and lacks a portion of them. This table has 85,000 to 120,000 clones, less than 85% appearing once. Findings of the study overall: Judged likely to be a sequencing artifact was a cluster of highly shared sequence variants. Most TCR sequences were uncommon, yet certain public TCRs appeared in many donors. The authors listed roughly 150 TCR beta chains as cytomegalovirus-associated.

In regard to this clone: Its antigen is still unknown.

The receptor was isolated from a man aged 40-49 years in good health and CMV-seronegative. Material: PBMCs. The chain couples TRBV2 to TRBJ1-1; maybe TRBD1 (6 bases). CDR3 nucleotides: TGTGCCAGCAGAGCGGGGTCAGGGGTCACTGAAGCTTTCTTT. Translation: CASRAGSGVTEAFF.